This entry lists 10 T cell receptor beta chains sequenced from one sample in a study of molecular identifiers for immune sequencing clone quantification. Using its own MiXCR run on the PCR reads, TCRdb lists one record per CDR3 protein. The table records fewer than 350,000 distinct CDR3 sequences, under 25% of them present only once. Sequenced: naive CD8+ T cells from blood, with Jurkat cell RNA spiked in. Subset specified: FACS-sorted CD8+CD4-CCR7+CD45RA+ naive T cells. These receptors were obtained from a human donor in good health. Some libraries in this study had Jurkat cell RNA spiked in.

This clonotype was counted between two and nine times. The J gene is TRBJ1-3, the V gene TRBV13, with D perhaps matching TRBD1 (6 bases). The CDR3 spans 15 residues. CDR1 and CDR2 from the germline V gene are PRHDT and FYEKMQ (reference sequence). The V end was cut by 5 bases, the J end by 0 bases, with 11 bases between. For the CDR3, the DNA is TGTGCCAGCAGCCCCGACAGGACCTCTGGAAACACCATATATTTT. This codes for CASSPDRTSGNTIYF.

Notes on this clonotype: A much larger clone is a single base away; this may be a read error. The rearrangement joins TRBV29-1 to TRBJ2-2; 7 positions match TRBD2. The germline V gene encodes CDR1 SQVTM and CDR2 ANQGSEA. The CDR3 runs 14 residues. The CDR3 region is CSVGGLPNTGELLF. The CDR3, as DNA: TGCAGCGTTGGGGGACTACCTAACACCGGGGAGCTGCTTTTT.

The sample holds many counts of this clonotype. This chain joins TRBV7-2 and TRBJ1-2; possible D gene TRBD1, 6 bases. Germline lookup yields CDR1 SGHTA and CDR2 FQGNSA. The CDR3 is made up of 14 amino acids. Trimming stripped 0 bases from V and 4 bases from J, with 9 bases between. The CDR3 sequence is CASSLAGGAYGYTF. CDR3 DNA sequence: TGTGCCAGCAGCTTAGCTGGGGGCGCCTATGGCTACACCTTC. The variable domain in full, completed from reference TRBV7-2 and TRBJ1-2, reads GAGVSQSPSNKVTEKGKDVELRCDPISGHTALYWYRQSLGQGLEFLIYFQGNSAPDKSGLPSDRFSAERTGGSVSTLTIQRTQQEDSAVYLCASSLAGGAYGYTFGSGTRLTVV.

The table lists this clonotype with many counts. The chain employs TRBV5-1 and TRBJ2-5, with 9 bases matching TRBD1. The V gene end was trimmed by 0 bases and the J gene end by 1 base; junction bases not matched to a gene: 1. The germline V gene encodes CDR1 SGHRS and CDR2 YFSETQ. The CDR3 totals 15 residues. CDR3 region: CASSLETGGQETQYF. The DNA for the CDR3 is TGCGCCAGCAGCTTGGAGACAGGGGGCCAAGAGACCCAGTACTTC. The entire variable domain, with the rest obtained from reference TRBV5-1 and TRBJ2-5, is as follows: KAGVTQTPRYLIKTRGQQVTLSCSPISGHRSVSWYQQTPGQGLQFLFEYFSETQRNKGNFPGRFSGRQFSNSRSEMNVSTLELGDSALYLCASSLETGGQETQYFGPGTRLLVL.

In its sample, this clonotype was seen many times. CDR3 loop: CASSPKQGYEQYF. CDR3 sequence (DNA): TGTGCCAGCAGCCCCAAACAGGGTTACGAGCAGTACTTC. V and J are TRBV7-9 and TRBJ2-7; tentatively, D is TRBD1 (6 bases). The CDR3 extends over 13 amino acids. Trimming cost V 5 bases and J 4 bases, with 12 bases left between them. Germline V gene sequence: CDR1 SEHNR, CDR2 FQNEAQ (reference sequence).

The chain joins TRBV6-5 to TRBJ2-3; D is possibly TRBD2 (5 bases). Trimming left V 0 bases short and J 4 bases short, with 20 bases between. CDR1 and CDR2 from the germline V gene are MNHEY and SVGAGI. There are 18 residues in the CDR3. CDR3 residues: CASSYSEDLQPPSDTQYF. CDR3 nucleotide sequence: TGTGCCAGCAGTTACTCGGAGGATTTGCAGCCACCGTCAGATACGCAGTATTTT.

Note on this clonotype: A much larger clone differs by one base, so this may be a read error. This chain links TRBV3-1 with TRBJ2-2; D gene uncertain. This CDR3 spans 13 amino acids. V lost 0 bases and J 9 bases, leaving 8 bases between the germline ends. Per the germline V gene, CDR1 is LGHDT and CDR2 is YNNKEL (reference sequence). This CDR3 is CASSQDTTRELFF. The CDR3 nucleotides read TGTGCCAGCAGCCAAGATACGACCAGGGAGCTGTTTTTT.

Comments on this clonotype: Germline is not matched at one junction end, which may reflect a read error. CDR3 nucleotide sequence: TGCGCCAGCGGCCAAGATGTACGGGAAAAAGATACGCAGTATTTT. The encoded protein is CASGQDVREKDTQYF. The rearrangement links TRBV4-3 to TRBJ2-3; possible D gene TRBD2, 5 bases. CDR1 is LGHNA and CDR2 is YSLEER in the germline V gene. The CDR3 totals 15 residues.

This clonotype was found many times. The rearrangement links TRBV20-1 to TRBJ1-2; the D gene is possibly TRBD1 (5 bases). The CDR3 totals 14 residues. The germline V and J ends were trimmed by 5 bases and 2 bases, with 15 bases remaining between them. CDR1 is DFQATT and CDR2 is SNEGSKA in the germline V gene (reference sequence). The CDR3 sequence: CSAPDNLRNYGYTF. DNA of the CDR3: TGCAGTGCTCCGGACAACCTCCGAAACTATGGCTACACCTTC.

In this sample, this clonotype turned up a few times. The chain links TRBV6-6 to TRBJ2-5; D is undetermined. V was trimmed by 0 bases and J by 0 bases, leaving 5 bases between them. The CDR3 covers 14 residues. Germline values: CDR1 MNHNY, CDR2 SVGAGI (reference sequence). The CDR3 DNA reads TGTGCCAGCAGTTACTCGACAAACCAAGAGACCCAGTACTTC. This codes for CASSYSTNQETQYF.